This passage covers 21 T cell receptor beta chains from one sample sequenced in a study of cytomegalovirus exposure and HLA in healthy donors. The PCR was carried out with 60 Vbeta primers and 13 Jbeta primers. Assay: immunoSEQ multiplex PCR; the TCRdb copy retains only in-frame clones and omits some. The data hold 200,000 to 300,000 clones, with roughly four fifths observed a single time. The source material was PBMCs. The receptor source for this set is a woman in her forties in good health and CMV-seropositive.

The chain combines TRBV7-9 with TRBJ1-2; TRBD1 agrees at 7 bases. This CDR3 spans 14 amino acids. V was pared by 5 bases and J by 3 bases, with 6 bases of the junction left unmatched. CDR1 SEHNR and CDR2 FQNEAQ come from the germline V gene (reference sequence). In DNA, the CDR3 is TGTGCCAGCAGCCCCCGACAGGGAGACTATGGCTACACCTTC. Translation gives CASSPRQGDYGYTF.

The chain has TRBV29-1 and TRBJ2-5, with D possibly TRBD2 on 5 matching bases. V was shortened by 4 bases and J by 2 bases, with 8 bases between the two germline ends. This CDR3 has 12 residues. The V gene's germline CDR1 is SQVTM and CDR2 ANQGSEA. The CDR3 loop reads CSVVPGQETQYF. The CDR3 DNA follows: TGCAGCGTTGTGCCGGGACAAGAGACCCAGTACTTC. Looking up the rest from reference TRBV29-1 and TRBJ2-5 gives the full variable domain: SAVISQKPSRDICQRGTSLTIQCQVDSQVTMMFWYRQQPGQSLTLIATANQGSEATYESGFVIDKFPISRPNLTFSTLTVSNMSPEDSSIYLCSVVPGQETQYFGPGTRLLVL.

J is TRBJ2-2 and V is TRBV16; TRBD2 matches at 14 bases. This CDR3 is 17 amino acids long. Germline CDR1 is KGHSY and CDR2 is FQNENV. Trimming at V came to 3 bases and at J to 0 bases, leaving 0 bases not matched to a gene. The CDR3 loop reads CASSQGLAGANTGELFF. CDR3 nucleotides: TGTGCCAGCAGCCAGGGACTAGCGGGGGCGAACACCGGGGAGCTGTTTTTT.

The chain carries TRBV7-2 and TRBJ2-7; no reliable D call. CDR1 and CDR2 from the germline V gene are SGHTA and FQGNSA. The V end lost 2 bases, the J end lost 10 bases, and 21 bases lay between the germline ends. The CDR3 is 15 residues long. The CDR3 reads CASSLQPERAAYQYF. In nucleotides, the CDR3 is TGTGCCAGCAGCTTACAACCTGAACGAGCCGCCTACCAGTACTTC.

V usage is TRBV2 and J usage is TRBJ2-7; 11 nucleotides agree with TRBD2. The CDR3 spans 13 residues. The V gene end was trimmed by 7 bases and the J gene end by 6 bases; junction bases not matched to a gene: 5. Germline V gene sequence: CDR1 SNHLY, CDR2 FYNNEI. CDR3 DNA sequence: TGTGCCAGCATGGGACTAGCGGTTGGCGAGCAGTACTTC. This encodes CASMGLAVGEQYF.

This clone was observed a single time. The V and J genes are TRBV25-1 and TRBJ1-2; a possible D gene is TRBD1 (6 bases). CDR1 and CDR2 from the germline V gene are MGHDK and SYGVNS. This CDR3 has 12 amino acids. V gave up 7 bases and J gave up 8 bases, with 14 bases separating them. The CDR3 reads CASNTGFGGYTF. The CDR3 DNA follows: TGTGCCAGCAACACAGGGTTCGGGGGCTACACCTTC.

Concerning this clone: Other DNA sequences in this sample translate to the same CDR3. V usage is TRBV28 and J usage is TRBJ2-7, with 12 positions matching TRBD2. V was clipped by 5 bases and J by 2 bases; unmatched bases: 1. Germline CDR1 and CDR2: MDHEN and SYDVKM. The CDR3 sequence is 14 residues long. This CDR3 is CASSLAGGPYEQYF. In DNA form, the CDR3 reads TGTGCCAGCAGTCTAGCGGGAGGGCCCTACGAGCAGTACTTC.

The chain is built from TRBV15 and TRBJ2-7; a possible D gene is TRBD2 (7 bases). The germline V gene has CDR1 LNHNV and CDR2 YYDKDF (reference sequence). This CDR3 contains 15 residues. The V and J ends lost 0 bases and 5 bases respectively, with 14 bases between them. The CDR3 here is CATSRDPGGLDEQYF. CDR3 nucleotides: TGTGCCACCAGCAGAGATCCGGGGGGCCTCGACGAGCAGTACTTC.

J is TRBJ2-5 and V is TRBV7-9, with D uncertain. Germline CDR1 SEHNR, CDR2 FQNEAQ (reference sequence). The CDR3 covers 13 residues. Trimming left V 1 base short and J 1 base short, with 4 bases between. CDR3 region: CASSLVAQETQYF. CDR3 DNA sequence: TGTGCCAGCAGCTTAGTGGCCCAAGAGACCCAGTACTTC. The full variable domain, completed using reference TRBV7-9 and TRBJ2-5, is DTGVSQNPRHKITKRGQNVTFRCDPISEHNRLYWYRQTLGQGPEFLTYFQNEAQLEKSRLLSDRFSAERPKGSFSTLEIQRTEQGDSAMYLCASSLVAQETQYFGPGTRLLVL.

This clone was detected a few times. This CDR3 reads CASSQHGGRGGREQYF. CDR3 bases: TGTGCCAGCAGCCAACATGGGGGCAGGGGCGGGCGCGAGCAGTACTTC. The gene calls are TRBV5-4 and TRBJ2-7; TRBD1 is a possible D gene (6 bases). The CDR3 length is 16 residues. V lost 4 bases to trimming and J lost 6 bases, with 23 bases between them. Looked up from germline, CDR1 is SGHNT and CDR2 is YYREEE (reference sequence).

This chain joins TRBV7-3 and TRBJ2-2; TRBD2 is a possible D gene (6 bases). CDR3 length: 14 residues. The germline V and J ends were trimmed by 0 bases and 5 bases, with 7 bases remaining between them. The germline gives CDR1 SGHTA, CDR2 FQGTGA. CDR3 nucleotide sequence: TGTGCCAGCAGCTTAACGGGAGGTACCGGGGAGCTGTTTTTT. This gives the protein CASSLTGGTGELFF. The whole variable domain, filled in from reference TRBV7-3 and TRBJ2-2, reads GAGVSQTPSNKVTEKGKYVELRCDPISGHTALYWYRQSLGQGPEFLIYFQGTGAADDSGLPNDRFFAVRPEGSVSTLKIQRTERGDSAVYLCASSLTGGTGELFFGEGSRLTVL.

V gene TRBV19 combines with J gene TRBJ1-3, with D uncertain. The CDR3 is made up of 15 amino acids. V lost 3 bases, J lost 4 bases, and 13 bases lay in between. Per the germline V gene, CDR1 is LNHDA and CDR2 is SQIVND (reference sequence). The CDR3 bases are TGTGCCAGTAGTATCCTCGGGTCCCGCGGAAACACCATATATTTT. Its protein product is CASSILGSRGNTIYF.

This rearrangement joins TRBV27 to TRBJ2-7, with 9 positions matching TRBD2. The CDR3 sequence is 15 residues long. Per the germline V gene, CDR1 is MNHEY and CDR2 is SMNVEV (reference sequence). J gave up 3 bases and V 6 bases, and 9 bases lay outside the gene matches. DNA of the CDR3: TGTGCCAGCAGGGGGATCCTAGCGGGAAGCTACGAGCAGTACTTC. Translating gives CASRGILAGSYEQYF.

This clone was observed a few times. The V and J genes are TRBV7-2 and TRBJ2-7, with 8 positions matching TRBD2. Trimming cost V 1 base and J 6 bases; bases outside gene matches: 5. The CDR3 totals 14 residues. Germline V lookup: CDR1 SGHTA, CDR2 FQGNSA. The CDR3 region is CASSLGSGSSEQYF. In DNA form, the CDR3 reads TGTGCCAGCAGCTTAGGGAGCGGGAGTTCCGAGCAGTACTTC.

This sequence joins TRBV4-3 and TRBJ2-7; 11 positions agree with TRBD2. J was trimmed by 4 bases and V by 0 bases; bases with no gene match: 5. Germline lookup yields CDR1 LGHNA and CDR2 YSLEER. The CDR3 sequence is 16 residues long. The CDR3 sequence is CASSQDVTSGRYEQYF. The CDR3 DNA sequence: TGCGCCAGCAGCCAAGATGTTACTAGCGGGAGATACGAGCAGTACTTC.

V usage is TRBV9 and J usage is TRBJ1-5; no clear D gene. This CDR3 is built from 13 residues. Germline-derived CDR1 and CDR2 are SGDLS and YYNGEE. Trimming took 4 bases from V and 3 from J, leaving 8 bases between them. This CDR3 reads CASSRTHNQPQHF. The CDR3 DNA reads TGTGCCAGCAGCCGAACACACAATCAGCCCCAGCATTTT.

The CDR3 loop is CASSTSDRGRTYEQYF. The CDR3 nucleotides read TGTGCCAGCAGCACCTCGGACAGGGGGCGTACCTACGAGCAGTACTTC. This chain uses TRBV11-3 with TRBJ2-7, with 11 bases that match TRBD1. Germline values: CDR1 SGHNT, CDR2 YENEEA. The junction had 8 bases not matched to a gene; V was cut back by 5 bases and J by 2 bases. The CDR3 spans 16 residues.

The chain uses TRBV11-3 and TRBJ1-4; D unresolved. Per germline, CDR1 SGHNT and CDR2 YENEEA. Trimming cost V 4 bases and J 5 bases, with 11 bases left between them. The CDR3 is made up of 14 amino acids. CDR3 coding DNA: TGTGCCAGCAGCTACGGAGGTTGGAATGAAAAACTGTTTTTT. This encodes CASSYGGWNEKLFF.

In DNA, the CDR3 is TGTGCCAGCAGCCCCGGCCAGGGTAAGGGGGCCTACAATGAGCAGTTCTTC. The encoded protein is CASSPGQGKGAYNEQFF. V usage is TRBV28 and J usage is TRBJ2-1; D possibly corresponds to TRBD1 (6 bases). The V end lost 6 bases, the J end lost 2 bases, and 20 bases lay between the germline ends. CDR3 length equals 17 residues. The germline gives CDR1 MDHEN, CDR2 SYDVKM. The complete variable domain, with remaining parts taken from reference TRBV28 and TRBJ2-1, reads DVKVTQSSRYLVKRTGEKVFLECVQDMDHENMFWYRQDPGLGLRLIYFSYDVKMKEKGDIPEGYSVSREKKERFSLILESASTNQTSMYLCASSPGQGKGAYNEQFFGPGTRLTVL.

The V gene is TRBV7-8, the J gene TRBJ1-2; 8 nucleotides line up with TRBD1. Losses at the gene ends were 5 bases for V and 5 bases for J; bases not matched to a gene: 7. Germline V lookup: CDR1 SGHVS, CDR2 FQNEAQ. This CDR3 is built from 14 residues. The CDR3 spells CASSRAGTGYGYTF. DNA of the CDR3: TGTGCCAGCAGCCGCGCCGGGACAGGTTATGGCTACACCTTC.

This chain joins TRBV5-1 and TRBJ2-7, with 10 bases aligning to TRBD2. V was pared by 0 bases and J by 5 bases, with 5 bases of the junction left unmatched. Germline assignment: CDR1 SGHRS and CDR2 YFSETQ. This CDR3 is built from 15 residues. DNA of the CDR3: TGCGCCAGCAGCTTGGGAGCGGGAGGGCCCCACGAGCAGTACTTC. This translates into CASSLGAGGPHEQYF.